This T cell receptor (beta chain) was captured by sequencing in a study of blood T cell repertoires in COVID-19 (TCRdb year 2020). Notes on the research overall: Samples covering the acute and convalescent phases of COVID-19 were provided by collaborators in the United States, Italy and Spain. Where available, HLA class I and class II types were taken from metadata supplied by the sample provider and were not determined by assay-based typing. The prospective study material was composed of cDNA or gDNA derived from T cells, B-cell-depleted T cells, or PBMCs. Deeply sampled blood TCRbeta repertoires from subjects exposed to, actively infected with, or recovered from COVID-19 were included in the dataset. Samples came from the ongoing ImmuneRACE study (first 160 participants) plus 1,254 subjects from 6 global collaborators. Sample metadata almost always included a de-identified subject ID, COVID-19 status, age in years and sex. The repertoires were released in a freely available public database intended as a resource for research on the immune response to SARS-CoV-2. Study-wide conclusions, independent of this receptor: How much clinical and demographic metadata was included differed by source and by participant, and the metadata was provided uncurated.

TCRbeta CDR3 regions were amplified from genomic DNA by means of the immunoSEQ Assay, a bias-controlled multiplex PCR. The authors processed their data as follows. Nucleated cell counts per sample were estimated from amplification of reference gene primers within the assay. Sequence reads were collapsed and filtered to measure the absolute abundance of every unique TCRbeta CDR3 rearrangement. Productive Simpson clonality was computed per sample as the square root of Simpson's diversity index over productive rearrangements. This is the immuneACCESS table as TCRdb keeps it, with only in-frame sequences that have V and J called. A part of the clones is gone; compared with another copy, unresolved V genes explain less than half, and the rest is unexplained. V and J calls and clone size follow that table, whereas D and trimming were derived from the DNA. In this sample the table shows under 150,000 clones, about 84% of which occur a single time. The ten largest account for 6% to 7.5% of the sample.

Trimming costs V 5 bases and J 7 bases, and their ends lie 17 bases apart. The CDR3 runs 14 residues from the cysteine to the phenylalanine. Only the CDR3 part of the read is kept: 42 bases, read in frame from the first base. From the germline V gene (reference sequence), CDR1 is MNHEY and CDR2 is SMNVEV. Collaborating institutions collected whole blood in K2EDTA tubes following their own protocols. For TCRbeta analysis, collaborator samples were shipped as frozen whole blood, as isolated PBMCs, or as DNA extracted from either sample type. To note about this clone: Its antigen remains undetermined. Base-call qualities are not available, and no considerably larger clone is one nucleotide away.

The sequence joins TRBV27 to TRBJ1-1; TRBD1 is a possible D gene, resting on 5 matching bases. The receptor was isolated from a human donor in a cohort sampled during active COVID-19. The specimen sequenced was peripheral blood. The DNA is TGTGCCAGCAGTCCAAGGGCGGGGGGAAGTGAAGCTTTCTTT. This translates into CASSPRAGGSEAFF.